Each of the 9 T cell receptor beta chains below was sequenced from the same sample in a study of cytomegalovirus exposure and HLA in healthy donors. Produced via immunoSEQ multiplex PCR; TCRdb's table is partial and in-frame only. In the table there are 200,000 to 300,000 clones, 90% of which are singletons. The source material was PBMCs. Receptor source: a young woman in good health and CMV-seronegative.

V is TRBV6-1 and J is TRBJ1-2; D remains unclear. Trimming took 2 bases from V and 9 from J, leaving 7 bases between them. Germline assignment: CDR1 MNHNS and CDR2 SASEGT. This CDR3 comprises 11 residues. The CDR3 DNA follows: TGTGCCAGCAGTGAACAGTTTAGCTACACCTTC. It encodes CASSEQFSYTF.

The chain links TRBV28 to TRBJ2-3; TRBD1 agrees at 8 bases. The germline gives CDR1 MDHEN, CDR2 SYDVKM. The CDR3 runs to 17 residues. With V trimmed by 5 bases and J by 4 bases, 14 bases remained unmatched. DNA of the CDR3: TGTGCCAGCAGTGAGGCAGGGGGCATGGCGTCCCCAGATACGCAGTATTTT. This gives the protein CASSEAGGMASPDTQYF.

The rearrangement joins TRBV4-3 to TRBJ2-5; 13 nucleotides align to TRBD2. Trimming at V came to 1 base and at J to 3 bases, leaving 5 bases not matched to a gene. The CDR3 is 17 amino acids. Germline V gives CDR1 LGHNA, CDR2 YSLEER. CDR3 nucleotide sequence: TGCGCCAGCAGCCAAGCGTGGGGGACTAGCGGGGAAGAGACCCAGTACTTC. It encodes CASSQAWGTSGEETQYF.

This clone was picked up a small number of times. DNA of the CDR3: TGTGCCAGCAGTGACGGGAACACCGGGGAGCTGTTTTTT. Its protein is CASSDGNTGELFF. J is TRBJ2-2 and V is TRBV25-1; D gene uncertain. V lost 3 bases and J 1 base, leaving 3 bases between the germline ends. CDR3 length: 13 residues. CDR1 MGHDK and CDR2 SYGVNS come from the germline V gene.

The genes are TRBV5-4 and TRBJ2-7, with unresolved D. Trimming stripped 4 bases from V and 0 bases from J, with 8 bases between. The CDR3 runs to 13 residues. Per germline, CDR1 SGHNT and CDR2 YYREEE (reference sequence). In nucleotides, the CDR3 is TGTGCCAGCAGCCAGACCTCCTCCTACGAGCAGTACTTC. Encoded protein: CASSQTSSYEQYF. Using reference TRBV5-4 and TRBJ2-7 for the parts outside the CDR3, the full variable domain is ETGVTQSPTHLIKTRGQQVTLRCSSQSGHNTVSWYQQALGQGPQFIFQYYREEENGRGNFPPRFSGLQFPNYSSELNVNALELDDSALYLCASSQTSSYEQYFGPGTRLTVT.

The gene calls are TRBV27 and TRBJ2-7, with 10 bases lining up with TRBD2. V lost 5 bases, J lost 6 bases, and 10 bases stayed unmatched. The CDR3 loop spans 15 amino acids. The germline CDR1 and CDR2 sequences are MNHEY and SMNVEV (reference sequence). The CDR3 DNA reads as TGTGCCAGCAGTCTCTCCGCCGGGACTAGCGTCGAGCAGTACTTC. It translates to CASSLSAGTSVEQYF.

The V gene is TRBV9, the J gene TRBJ2-1; TRBD1 agrees at 7 bases. Germline V gene sequence: CDR1 SGDLS, CDR2 YYNGEE. The J segment lost 4 bases and the V segment lost 0 bases, leaving 7 bases of the junction unmatched. The length of the CDR3 is 16 residues. The CDR3 region is CASSVDPGTDYNEQFF. The DNA of the CDR3 is TGTGCCAGCAGCGTAGACCCCGGGACAGATTACAATGAGCAGTTCTTC.

V is TRBV11-2 and J is TRBJ2-1; possibly TRBD2 for D (5 bases). Per germline, CDR1 SGHAT and CDR2 FQNNGV. V was shortened by 6 bases and J by 4 bases, with 16 bases between the two germline ends. The CDR3 spans 15 residues. For the CDR3, the DNA is TGTGCCAGCAGTCCTGACTTAGCGTCGTACAATGAGCAGTTCTTC. Amino acids: CASSPDLASYNEQFF.

Concerning this clone itself: The same CDR3 arises from other DNA sequences in this sample as well. The chain employs TRBV9 and TRBJ1-3, with D unresolved. CDR1 SGDLS and CDR2 YYNGEE come from the germline V gene. The CDR3 totals 15 residues. Between the trimmed V and J ends, which lost 0 bases and 0 bases, there was a span of 7 bases. The CDR3 DNA sequence: TGTGCCAGCAGCGTAGACGGAACCTCTGGAAACACCATATATTTT. This encodes CASSVDGTSGNTIYF.